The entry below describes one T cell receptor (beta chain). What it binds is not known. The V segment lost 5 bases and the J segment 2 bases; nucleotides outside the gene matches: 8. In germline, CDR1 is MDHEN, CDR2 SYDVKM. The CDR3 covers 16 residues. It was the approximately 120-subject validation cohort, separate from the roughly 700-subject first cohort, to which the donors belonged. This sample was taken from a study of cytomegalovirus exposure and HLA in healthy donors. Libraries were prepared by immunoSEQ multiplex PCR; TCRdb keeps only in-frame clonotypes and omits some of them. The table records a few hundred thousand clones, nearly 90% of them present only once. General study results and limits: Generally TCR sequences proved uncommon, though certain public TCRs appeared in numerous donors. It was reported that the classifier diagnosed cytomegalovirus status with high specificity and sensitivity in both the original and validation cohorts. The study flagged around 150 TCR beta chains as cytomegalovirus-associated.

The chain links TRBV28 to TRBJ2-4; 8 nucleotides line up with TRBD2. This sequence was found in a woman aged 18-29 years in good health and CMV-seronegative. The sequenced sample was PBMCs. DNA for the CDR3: TGTGCCAGCAGTAGACCGGGACTAGGTACCAAAAACATTCAGTACTTC. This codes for CASSRPGLGTKNIQYF.